This TCR beta chain was captured by sequencing in a study of blood T cell repertoires in COVID-19. Using immunoSEQ multiplex PCR, the repertoire was profiled, and TCRdb retains in-frame clones only, with some absent. The sample has about 87,000 clones, more than 85% seen once. Germline assignment: CDR1 KGHSH and CDR2 LQKENI. The CDR3 loop spans 15 amino acids. V shed 3 bases and J shed 0 bases, with 10 bases lying between them. This TCR was recovered from a man between 35 and 55 years old with acute or convalescent COVID-19. This chain connects TRBV18 to TRBJ2-3; D not resolved. Input material: peripheral blood. Here the CDR3 DNA reads TGTGCCAGCTCACCGAAAAAAGCTAGCACAGATACGCAGTATTTT. Its protein product is CASSPKKASTDTQYF.